This T cell receptor (beta chain) was documented in a study of T cell changes during pregnancy in multiple sclerosis. Some clones are missing from TCRdb's copy, which holds only in-frame ones; the method was immunoSEQ multiplex PCR. Of around 62,000 clones in the sample, 90% to 95% were seen once. V lost 4 bases to trimming and J lost 10 bases; unmatched junction nucleotides: 8. The CDR3 sequence is 16 residues long. The germline V gene has CDR1 MNHNY and CDR2 SVGAGI (reference sequence). This specimen consisted of CD4+ T cells from peripheral blood mononuclear cells, obtained in the first trimester of pregnancy. The TCR sequence derives from a female donor with multiple sclerosis, enrolled in a pregnancy study. This chain joins TRBV6-6 and TRBJ1-6, with 12 bases lining up with TRBD1. CDR3 amino acids: CASSLAGTGGTSPLHF. Written as DNA, the CDR3 is TGTGCCAGCAGTTTAGCCGGGACAGGGGGCACCTCACCCCTCCACTTT.